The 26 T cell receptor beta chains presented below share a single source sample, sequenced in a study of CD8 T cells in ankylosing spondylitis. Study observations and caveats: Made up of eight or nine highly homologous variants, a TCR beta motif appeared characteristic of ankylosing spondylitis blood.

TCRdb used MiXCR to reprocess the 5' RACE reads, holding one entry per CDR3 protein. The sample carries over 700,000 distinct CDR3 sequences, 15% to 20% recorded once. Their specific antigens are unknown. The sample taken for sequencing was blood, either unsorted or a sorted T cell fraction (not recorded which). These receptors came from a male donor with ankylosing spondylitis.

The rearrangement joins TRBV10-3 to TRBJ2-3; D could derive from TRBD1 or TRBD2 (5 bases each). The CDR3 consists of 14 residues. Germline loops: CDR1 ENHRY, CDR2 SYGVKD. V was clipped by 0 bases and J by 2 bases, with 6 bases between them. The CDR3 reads CAISESGPTDTQYF. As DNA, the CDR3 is TGTGCCATCAGTGAGTCGGGACCCACAGATACGCAGTATTTT.

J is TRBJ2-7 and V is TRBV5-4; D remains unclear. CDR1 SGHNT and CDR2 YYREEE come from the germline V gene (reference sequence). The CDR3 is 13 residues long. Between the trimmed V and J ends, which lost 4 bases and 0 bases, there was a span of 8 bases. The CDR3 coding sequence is TGTGCCAGCAGCAGCATCGACTCCTACGAGCAGTACTTC. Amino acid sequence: CASSSIDSYEQYF.

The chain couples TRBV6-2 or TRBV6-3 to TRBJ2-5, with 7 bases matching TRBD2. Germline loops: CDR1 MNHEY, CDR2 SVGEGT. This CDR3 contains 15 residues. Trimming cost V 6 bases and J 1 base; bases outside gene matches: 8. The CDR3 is CASRDPPSGQETQYF. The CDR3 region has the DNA TGTGCCAGCAGGGATCCCCCTAGCGGCCAAGAGACCCAGTACTTC.

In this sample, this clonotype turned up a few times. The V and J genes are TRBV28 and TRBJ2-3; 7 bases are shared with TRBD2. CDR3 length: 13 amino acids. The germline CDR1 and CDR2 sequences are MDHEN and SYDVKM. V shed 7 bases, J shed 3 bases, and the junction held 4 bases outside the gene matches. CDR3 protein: CASNGDYTDTQYF. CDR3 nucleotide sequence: TGTGCCAGCAATGGGGACTATACAGATACGCAGTATTTT.

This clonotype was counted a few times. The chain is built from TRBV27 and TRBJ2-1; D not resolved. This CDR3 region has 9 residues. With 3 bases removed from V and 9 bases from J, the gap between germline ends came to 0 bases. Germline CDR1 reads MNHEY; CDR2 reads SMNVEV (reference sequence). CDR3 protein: CASSFEQFF. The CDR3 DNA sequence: TGTGCCAGCAGTTTTGAGCAGTTCTTC.

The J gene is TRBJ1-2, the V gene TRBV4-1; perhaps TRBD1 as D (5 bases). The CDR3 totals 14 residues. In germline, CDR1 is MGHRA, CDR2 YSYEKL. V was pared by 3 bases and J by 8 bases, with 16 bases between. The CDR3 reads CASSQSTGLRGYTF. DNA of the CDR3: TGCGCCAGCAGCCAGTCGACGGGGCTAAGGGGCTACACCTTC.

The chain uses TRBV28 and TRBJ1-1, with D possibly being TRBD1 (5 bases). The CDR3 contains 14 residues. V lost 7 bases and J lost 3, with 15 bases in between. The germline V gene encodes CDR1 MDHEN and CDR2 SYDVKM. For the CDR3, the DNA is TGTGCCAGCAATCTAGCGGGGCAATACACTGAAGCTTTCTTT. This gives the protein CASNLAGQYTEAFF.

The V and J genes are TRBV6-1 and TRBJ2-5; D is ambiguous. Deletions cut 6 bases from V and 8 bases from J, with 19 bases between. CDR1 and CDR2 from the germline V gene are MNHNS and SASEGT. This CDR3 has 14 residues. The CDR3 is CASSRGSSAVTQYF. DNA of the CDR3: TGTGCCAGCAGCCGTGGCAGCAGCGCCGTTACCCAGTACTTC.

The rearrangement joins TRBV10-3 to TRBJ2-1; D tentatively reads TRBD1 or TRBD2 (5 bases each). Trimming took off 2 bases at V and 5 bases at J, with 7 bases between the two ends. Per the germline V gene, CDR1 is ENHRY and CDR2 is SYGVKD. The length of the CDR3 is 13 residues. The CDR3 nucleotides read TGTGCCATCAGTGAGGGGGGAGACAATGAGCAGTTCTTC. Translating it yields CAISEGGDNEQFF.

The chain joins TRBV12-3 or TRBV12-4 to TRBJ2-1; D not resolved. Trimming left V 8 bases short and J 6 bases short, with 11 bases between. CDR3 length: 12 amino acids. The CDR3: CASGPLGNEQFF. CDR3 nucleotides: TGTGCCAGCGGTCCCCTCGGCAATGAGCAGTTCTTC.

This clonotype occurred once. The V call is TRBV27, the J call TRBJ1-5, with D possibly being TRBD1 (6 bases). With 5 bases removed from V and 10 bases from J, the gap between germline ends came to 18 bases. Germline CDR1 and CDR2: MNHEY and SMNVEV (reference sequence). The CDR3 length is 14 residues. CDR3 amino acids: CASSPAGAVGPQHF. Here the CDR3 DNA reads TGTGCCAGCAGTCCGGCGGGGGCCGTGGGACCCCAGCATTTT.

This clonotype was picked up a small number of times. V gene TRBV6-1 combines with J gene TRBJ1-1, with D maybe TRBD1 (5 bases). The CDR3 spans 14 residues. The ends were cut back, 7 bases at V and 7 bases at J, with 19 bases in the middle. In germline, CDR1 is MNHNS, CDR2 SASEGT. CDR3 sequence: CASTPRASRDEAFF. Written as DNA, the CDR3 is TGTGCCAGCACTCCCAGGGCTAGCCGGGATGAAGCTTTCTTT.

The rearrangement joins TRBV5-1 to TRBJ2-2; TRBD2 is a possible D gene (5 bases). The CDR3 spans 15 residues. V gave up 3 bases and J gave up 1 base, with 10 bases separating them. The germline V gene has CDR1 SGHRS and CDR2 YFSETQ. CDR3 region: CASSYGLMNTGELFF. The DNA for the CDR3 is TGCGCCAGCAGCTACGGACTCATGAACACCGGGGAGCTGTTTTTT. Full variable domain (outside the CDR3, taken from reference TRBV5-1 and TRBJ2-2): KAGVTQTPRYLIKTRGQQVTLSCSPISGHRSVSWYQQTPGQGLQFLFEYFSETQRNKGNFPGRFSGRQFSNSRSEMNVSTLELGDSALYLCASSYGLMNTGELFFGEGSRLTVL.

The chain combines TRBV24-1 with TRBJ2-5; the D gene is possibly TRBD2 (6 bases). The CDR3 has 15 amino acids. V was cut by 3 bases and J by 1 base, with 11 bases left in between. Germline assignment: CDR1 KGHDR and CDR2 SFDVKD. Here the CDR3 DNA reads TGTGCCACCAGTGATCCCGGGGGTGGCCAAGAGACCCAGTACTTC. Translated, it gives CATSDPGGGQETQYF.

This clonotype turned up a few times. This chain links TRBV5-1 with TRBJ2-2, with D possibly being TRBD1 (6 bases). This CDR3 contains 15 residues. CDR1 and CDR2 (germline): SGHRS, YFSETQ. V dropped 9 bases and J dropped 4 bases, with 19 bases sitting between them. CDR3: CATTLDSPFTGELFF. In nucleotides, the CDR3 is TGCGCCACCACCCTGGACAGTCCATTCACCGGGGAGCTGTTTTTT.

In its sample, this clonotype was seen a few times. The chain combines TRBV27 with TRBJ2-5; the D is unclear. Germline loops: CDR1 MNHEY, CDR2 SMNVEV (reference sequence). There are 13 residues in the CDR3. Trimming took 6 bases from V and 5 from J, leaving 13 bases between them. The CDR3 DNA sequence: TGTGCCAGCAGCACCCCGACCGGGGAGACCCAGTACTTC. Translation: CASSTPTGETQYF.

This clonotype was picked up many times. The CDR3 coding sequence is TGTGCCAGCAGTGAAAATTCACCCCTCCACTTT. Its translation is CASSENSPLHF. The V call is TRBV6-1, the J call TRBJ1-6; no firm D call. The CDR3 runs 11 residues. V was shortened by 2 bases and J by 7 bases, with 0 bases between the two germline ends. Looked up from germline, CDR1 is MNHNS and CDR2 is SASEGT.

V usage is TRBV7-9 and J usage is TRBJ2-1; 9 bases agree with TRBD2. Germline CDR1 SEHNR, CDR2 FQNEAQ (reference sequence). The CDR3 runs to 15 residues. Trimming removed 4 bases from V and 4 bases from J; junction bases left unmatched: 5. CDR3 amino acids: CASSSQREVYNEQFF. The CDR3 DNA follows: TGTGCCAGCAGCTCCCAGCGGGAGGTGTACAATGAGCAGTTCTTC.

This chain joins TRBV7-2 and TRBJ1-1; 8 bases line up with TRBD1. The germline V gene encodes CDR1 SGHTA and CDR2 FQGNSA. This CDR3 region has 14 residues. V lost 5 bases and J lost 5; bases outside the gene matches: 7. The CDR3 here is CASSVTGGVTEAFF. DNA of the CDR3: TGTGCCAGCAGCGTCACAGGGGGGGTTACTGAAGCTTTCTTT.

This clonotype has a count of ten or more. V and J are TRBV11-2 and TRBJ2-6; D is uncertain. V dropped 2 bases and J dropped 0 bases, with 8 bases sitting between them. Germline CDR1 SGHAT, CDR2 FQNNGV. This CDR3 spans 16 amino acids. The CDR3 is CASSLRASSGANVLTF. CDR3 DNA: TGTGCCAGCAGCTTAAGGGCCTCCTCTGGGGCCAACGTCCTGACTTTC.

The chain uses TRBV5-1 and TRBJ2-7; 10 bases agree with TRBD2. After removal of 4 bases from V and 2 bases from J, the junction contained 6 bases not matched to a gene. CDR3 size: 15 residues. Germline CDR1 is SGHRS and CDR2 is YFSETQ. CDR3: CASSTTSGPTYEQYF. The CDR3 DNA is TGCGCCAGCAGCACGACTAGCGGGCCCACCTACGAGCAGTACTTC.

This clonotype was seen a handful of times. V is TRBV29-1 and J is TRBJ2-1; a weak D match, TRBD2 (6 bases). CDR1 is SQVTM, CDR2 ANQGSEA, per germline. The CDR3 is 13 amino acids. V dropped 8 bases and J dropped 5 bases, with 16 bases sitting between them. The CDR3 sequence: CSSGENSNNEQFF. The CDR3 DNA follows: TGCAGCTCGGGAGAGAATTCTAACAATGAGCAGTTCTTC.

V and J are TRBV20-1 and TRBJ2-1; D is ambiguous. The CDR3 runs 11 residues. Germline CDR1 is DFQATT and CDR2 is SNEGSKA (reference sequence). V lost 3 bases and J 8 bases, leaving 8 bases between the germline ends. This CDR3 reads CSASLLDEQFF. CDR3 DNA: TGCAGTGCTAGTCTTCTGGATGAGCAGTTCTTC.

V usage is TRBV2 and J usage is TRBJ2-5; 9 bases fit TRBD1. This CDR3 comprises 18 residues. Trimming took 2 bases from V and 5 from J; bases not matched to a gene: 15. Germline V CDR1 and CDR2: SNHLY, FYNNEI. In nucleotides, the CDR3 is TGTGCCAGCAGTGAACTGGAGGGACAGGGACGGTTCGGCGAGACCCAGTACTTC. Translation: CASSELEGQGRFGETQYF.

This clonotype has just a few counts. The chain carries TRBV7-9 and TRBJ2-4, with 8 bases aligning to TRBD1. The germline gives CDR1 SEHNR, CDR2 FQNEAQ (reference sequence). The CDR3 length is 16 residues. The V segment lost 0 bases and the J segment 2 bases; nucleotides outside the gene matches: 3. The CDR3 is CASSLAPGGSKNIQYF. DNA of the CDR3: TGTGCCAGCAGCTTAGCCCCAGGGGGCTCCAAAAACATTCAGTACTTC.

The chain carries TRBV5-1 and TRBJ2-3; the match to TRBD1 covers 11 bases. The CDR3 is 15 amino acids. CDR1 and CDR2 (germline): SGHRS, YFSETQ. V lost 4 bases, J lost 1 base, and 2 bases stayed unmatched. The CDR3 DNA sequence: TGCGCCAGCAGCACGGGACAGGGGGGCACAGATACGCAGTATTTT. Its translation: CASSTGQGGTDTQYF.